This TCR beta chain emerged from a study of CD8+ T cells in alopecia areata. cDNA reverse transcribed from extracted RNA served as the sequencing template. Measured with immunoSEQ multiplex PCR; TCRdb has only the in-frame clones, and not every one. The sample contains roughly 210,000 clones, approximately 40% of which appear only once. As for treatment: oral pan-JAK inhibitor, 5-10 mg twice daily. CDR3 size: 15 residues. Trimming removed 2 bases from V and 6 bases from J, with 18 bases in between. Germline V CDR1 and CDR2: SGHRS, YFSETQ. The V call is TRBV5-1, the J call TRBJ2-7; a weak D match, TRBD2 (6 bases). The material sequenced was CD4+ T cells sorted from blood, taken between weeks 36 and 40, from a patient treated with tofacitinib. This TCR came from a human donor with alopecia areata. The CDR3 region is CASSFLSRETSEQYF. CDR3 in DNA: TGCGCCAGCAGCTTTTTGTCCAGGGAGACTAGCGAGCAGTACTTC.